Listed here are 29 T cell receptor beta chains from one sample, sequenced in a study of cytomegalovirus exposure and HLA in healthy donors (dated by TCRdb to 2017 to 2019). Library preparation used the immunoSEQ multiplex PCR assay. For the multiplex PCR, a mixture combining 60 forward primers for TCR Vbeta segments and 13 reverse primers for TCR Jbeta segments was used. The table was pulled from immuneACCESS by TCRdb, which kept in-frame rearrangements only. Such tables lose some clones; where checked, under half of the loss comes from unresolved V genes, and the rest has no known cause. The sample table lists under 250,000 clones, roughly 80% of them with a count of one. Roughly 1.6% of the sample rests with the top ten. Sample: PBMCs. The receptors were sampled from a middle-aged man in good health and CMV-seronegative.

This clone occurred once. Mismatch with germline at one junction end may stem from a read error. The chain employs TRBV19 and TRBJ2-6, with 7 positions matching TRBD1. The CDR3 extends over 16 amino acids. In germline, CDR1 is LNHDA, CDR2 SQIVND (reference sequence). The CDR3 protein is CASSPYGQAGANGLTF. DNA of the CDR3: TGTGCCAGTAGTCCCTACGGACAGGCTGGGGCCAACGGCCTGACTTTC.

V is TRBV7-8 and J is TRBJ2-7, with D tentatively TRBD2 (5 bases). This CDR3 is built from 13 residues. Germline V gene data show CDR1 as SGHVS and CDR2 as FQNEAQ. V lost 1 base to trimming and J lost 3 bases, with 7 bases between them. The CDR3 spells CASSLVAYYEQYF. The CDR3 DNA reads as TGTGCCAGCAGCTTAGTAGCGTACTACGAGCAGTACTTC.

This clone was seen a handful of times. The chain employs TRBV5-1 and TRBJ2-3; D is uncertain. The CDR3 sequence is 15 residues long. V lost 0 bases, J lost 0 bases, and 8 bases lay in between. In germline, CDR1 is SGHRS, CDR2 YFSETQ. The chain's CDR3 is CASSLVSLSTDTQYF. CDR3 bases: TGCGCCAGCAGCTTGGTGAGCTTAAGCACAGATACGCAGTATTTT.

The rearrangement joins TRBV6-1 to TRBJ2-3; D possibly corresponds to TRBD2 (5 bases). Trimming removed 6 bases from V and 4 bases from J, with 17 bases in between. Germline V CDR1 and CDR2: MNHNS, SASEGT. CDR3 length equals 15 residues. The CDR3, as DNA: TGTGCCAGCAGGTCGGGAATCAGTGGGGCAGATACGCAGTATTTT. It yields the protein CASRSGISGADTQYF.

For this clone: The same CDR3 also results from other DNA sequences found in this sample. The V call is TRBV5-4, the J call TRBJ1-1; no clear D. V dropped 2 bases and J dropped 1 base, with 3 bases sitting between them. The CDR3 consists of 12 residues. Germline V gene sequence: CDR1 SGHNT, CDR2 YYREEE (reference sequence). CDR3 in amino acids: CASSFRNTEAFF. In DNA, the CDR3 is TGTGCCAGCAGCTTCAGGAACACTGAAGCTTTCTTT. The full variable domain, rest sourced from reference TRBV5-4 and TRBJ1-1, is ETGVTQSPTHLIKTRGQQVTLRCSSQSGHNTVSWYQQALGQGPQFIFQYYREEENGRGNFPPRFSGLQFPNYSSELNVNALELDDSALYLCASSFRNTEAFFGQGTRLTVV.

The chain couples TRBV7-3 to TRBJ2-1; the D is unclear. Trimming removed 3 bases from V and 8 bases from J, with 11 bases in between. CDR1 is SGHTA and CDR2 is FQGTGA in the germline V gene. The CDR3 contains 13 residues. The chain's CDR3 is CASSFEIDDEQFF. The CDR3 bases are TGTGCCAGCAGCTTTGAGATCGATGATGAGCAGTTCTTC.

The chain employs TRBV7-9 and TRBJ1-1; TRBD1 is a possible D gene (6 bases). Germline V CDR1 and CDR2: SEHNR, FQNEAQ (reference sequence). CDR3 length: 13 amino acids. The germline V and J ends were trimmed by 1 base and 5 bases, with 8 bases remaining between them. The CDR3 region is CASSLGGPTEAFF. The CDR3 nucleotides are TGTGCCAGCAGCTTAGGGGGGCCGACTGAAGCTTTCTTT.

The chain employs TRBV29-1 and TRBJ2-7; D is undetermined. In germline, CDR1 is SQVTM, CDR2 ANQGSEA. Between the trimmed V and J ends, which lost 4 bases and 0 bases, there was a span of 4 bases. This CDR3 comprises 11 residues. Written as DNA, the CDR3 is TGCAGCGTTGCTACCTCCTACGAGCAGTACTTC. Protein sequence: CSVATSYEQYF.

The DNA of the CDR3 is TGTGCCAGTAGTGCCCAGGGTACCACAGATACGCAGTATTTT. Translating it yields CASSAQGTTDTQYF. The V gene is TRBV19, the J gene TRBJ2-3; D perhaps matches TRBD1 (5 bases). Germline V gives CDR1 LNHDA, CDR2 SQIVND (reference sequence). V was pared by 5 bases and J by 2 bases, with 11 bases between. The CDR3 is 14 amino acids.

This CDR3 is CASSAISGTSGRRFAGNEQFF. DNA for the CDR3: TGTGCCAGCAGCGCAATCTCCGGGACTAGCGGGAGGAGGTTCGCGGGCAATGAGCAGTTCTTC. The V gene is TRBV9, the J gene TRBJ2-1, with 15 bases identical to TRBD2. The V and J ends lost 3 bases and 6 bases, in that order; junction bases with no gene match: 19. The CDR3 runs 21 residues. Germline CDR1 and CDR2: SGDLS and YYNGEE.

Only a few counts were recorded for this clone. V and J are TRBV2 and TRBJ1-2; possible D gene TRBD1, 5 bases. Trimming removed 5 bases at V and 4 bases at J, with 11 bases between. Germline CDR1 reads SNHLY; CDR2 reads FYNNEI. The CDR3 consists of 13 residues. The CDR3 DNA is TGTGCCAGCAGTCTCGACAGAATCTATGGCTACACCTTC. This encodes CASSLDRIYGYTF.

The chain combines TRBV30 with TRBJ2-5; TRBD1 matches at 11 bases. The CDR3 spans 15 residues. In germline, CDR1 is GTSNPN, CDR2 SVGIG (reference sequence). V gave up 3 bases and J gave up 4 bases; unmatched junction bases: 7. As DNA, the CDR3 is TGTGCCTGGAGCCCCGGGACAGGGGGTGGAGAGACCCAGTACTTC. Translation: CAWSPGTGGGETQYF.

The V and J genes are TRBV7-8 and TRBJ1-1; a weak D match, TRBD1 (5 bases). CDR3 length: 14 amino acids. Per the germline V gene, CDR1 is SGHVS and CDR2 is FQNEAQ. V dropped 3 bases and J dropped 0 bases, with 8 bases sitting between them. CDR3 amino acids: CASSFQGMNTEAFF. CDR3 sequence (DNA): TGTGCCAGCAGCTTTCAGGGAATGAACACTGAAGCTTTCTTT. Combining the CDR3 with reference TRBV7-8 and TRBJ1-1 gives the whole variable domain GAGVSQSPRYKVAKRGQDVALRCDPISGHVSLFWYQQALGQGPEFLTYFQNEAQLDKSGLPSDRFFAERPEGSVSTLKIQRTQQEDSAVYLCASSFQGMNTEAFFGQGTRLTVV.

The chain carries TRBV30 and TRBJ1-1, with a weak D call TRBD1 (5 bases). The CDR3 extends over 16 amino acids. The germline V and J ends were trimmed by 2 bases and 1 base, with 17 bases remaining between them. Germline values: CDR1 GTSNPN, CDR2 SVGIG (reference sequence). CDR3 amino acids: CAWSIGGALRNTEAFF. The CDR3 coding sequence is TGTGCCTGGAGTATCGGAGGGGCCCTCCGGAACACTGAAGCTTTCTTT.

This rearrangement joins TRBV7-3 to TRBJ2-3; possibly TRBD2 for D (6 bases). The CDR3 sequence is 16 residues long. Trimming shortened V by 3 bases and J by 0 bases, and 13 bases separated the two germline ends. Germline assignment: CDR1 SGHTA and CDR2 FQGTGA. The CDR3 bases are TGTGCCAGCAGCTTGGGCGGGACTCTTAGCACAGATACGCAGTATTTT. The encoded protein is CASSLGGTLSTDTQYF.

V and J are TRBV4-1 and TRBJ1-1; D not certain. The CDR3 consists of 17 residues. The V gene lost 3 bases and the J gene lost 1 base, with 18 bases spanning the gap. Per germline, CDR1 MGHRA and CDR2 YSYEKL. CDR3 sequence: CASSHLGRNTGNTEAFF. Here the CDR3 DNA reads TGCGCCAGCAGCCACCTGGGGAGGAACACGGGGAACACTGAAGCTTTCTTT.

The rearrangement links TRBV7-4 to TRBJ1-4; D is unclear. Deletions cut 6 bases from V and 7 bases from J, with 15 bases between. Germline CDR1 reads SGHVT; CDR2 reads SQSDAQ. The CDR3 spans 14 residues. The CDR3: CASRPRCVSEKLFF. Here the CDR3 DNA reads TGTGCCAGCAGGCCCAGGTGTGTTAGTGAAAAACTGTTTTTT.

The chain carries TRBV19 and TRBJ1-1; TRBD1 is a possible D gene (6 bases). The V end lost 3 bases, the J end lost 3 bases, and 11 bases lay between the germline ends. This CDR3 is built from 14 residues. The germline CDR1 and CDR2 sequences are LNHDA and SQIVND (reference sequence). The CDR3 nucleotides are TGTGCCAGTAGTATTCAGGGGTCGGACACTGAAGCTTTCTTT. Amino acid sequence: CASSIQGSDTEAFF.

The V gene is TRBV9, the J gene TRBJ2-7, with TRBD1 matching 10 bases. This CDR3 is 15 amino acids long. V gave up 4 bases and J gave up 7 bases; unmatched junction bases: 11. Germline CDR1 reads SGDLS; CDR2 reads YYNGEE. The CDR3 coding sequence is TGTGCCAGCAGCCCCGGACAGGGGGTTTATGGTGAGCAGTACTTC. Translating it yields CASSPGQGVYGEQYF.

V usage is TRBV5-1 and J usage is TRBJ1-1; TRBD1 matches 7 bases. Trimming took 0 bases from V and 7 from J; bases not matched to a gene: 3. CDR3 length: 13 amino acids. In germline, CDR1 is SGHRS, CDR2 YFSETQ. CDR3 DNA sequence: TGCGCCAGCAGCTTGGGGGACAGAAATGAAGCTTTCTTT. It yields the protein CASSLGDRNEAFF.

This sequence joins TRBV7-2 and TRBJ2-5, with D hard to call. This CDR3 is built from 14 residues. CDR1 is SGHTA and CDR2 is FQGNSA in the germline V gene. Between the trimmed V and J ends, which lost 1 base and 5 bases, there was a span of 11 bases. The CDR3 spells CASSLGFRSETQYF. CDR3 in DNA: TGTGCCAGCAGCTTAGGCTTCAGATCCGAGACCCAGTACTTC.

The chain has TRBV11-2 and TRBJ2-2; D unclear. The CDR3 is 13 residues long. Germline V gene lookup returns CDR1 SGHAT and CDR2 FQNNGV. V gave up 6 bases and J gave up 2 bases, with 7 bases separating them. The CDR3 region has the DNA TGTGCCAGCAGTAGAGTTAACACCGGGGAGCTGTTTTTT. Amino acids: CASSRVNTGELFF.

The chain couples TRBV2 to TRBJ1-3; unclear D gene. Germline V gives CDR1 SNHLY, CDR2 FYNNEI. The CDR3 covers 13 residues. V lost 4 bases to trimming and J lost 2 bases, with 6 bases between them. The CDR3 coding sequence is TGTGCCAGCAGTGGTTTAGCTGGAAACACCATATATTTT. The encoded protein is CASSGLAGNTIYF.

The chain uses TRBV6-5 and TRBJ1-6; TRBD1 matches at 7 bases. The germline V gene has CDR1 MNHEY and CDR2 SVGAGI. V shed 0 bases and J 7 bases; nucleotides not matched to a gene: 3. The CDR3 loop spans 15 amino acids. CDR3 protein: CASSYSQGRNSPLHF. The CDR3 coding sequence is TGTGCCAGCAGTTACTCACAGGGGCGGAATTCACCCCTCCACTTT.

CDR3 amino acids: CASSPGTGSNEKLFF. For the CDR3, the DNA is TGTGCCAGCAGTCCCGGGACAGGGAGCAATGAAAAACTGTTTTTT. The chain employs TRBV2 and TRBJ1-4; 9 bases line up with TRBD1. Trimming cost V 5 bases and J 5 bases; bases outside gene matches: 6. The germline V gene has CDR1 SNHLY and CDR2 FYNNEI. CDR3 length equals 15 residues.

V and J are TRBV6-6 and TRBJ1-4; possible D gene TRBD1, 5 bases. V was trimmed by 2 bases and J by 5 bases, leaving 9 bases between them. Germline CDR1 reads MNHNY; CDR2 reads SVGAGI (reference sequence). The CDR3 covers 14 residues. The CDR3 protein is CASSYKSGNEKLFF. In nucleotides, the CDR3 is TGTGCCAGCAGTTACAAGTCAGGGAATGAAAAACTGTTTTTT.

The rearrangement joins TRBV18 to TRBJ2-7; 7 positions match TRBD2. The germline V gene has CDR1 KGHSH and CDR2 LQKENI. The CDR3 is 13 amino acids. The J segment lost 5 bases and the V segment lost 3 bases, leaving 4 bases of the junction unmatched. The CDR3 sequence: CASSPGRLDEQYF. The CDR3 nucleotides are TGTGCCAGCTCACCCGGGAGGCTTGACGAGCAGTACTTC.

This chain joins TRBV4-2 and TRBJ2-5; D uncertain. This CDR3 has 13 residues. Germline CDR1 LGHNA, CDR2 YNFKEQ. V was cut by 0 bases and J by 5 bases, with 7 bases left in between. CDR3 nucleotide sequence: TGTGCCAGCAGCCAAGACCCGAGTGAGACCCAGTACTTC. Translated, it gives CASSQDPSETQYF.

The gene calls are TRBV18 and TRBJ1-1; D is undetermined. The CDR3 spans 15 residues. CDR1 and CDR2 (germline): KGHSH, LQKENI. With 6 bases removed from V and 0 bases from J, the gap between germline ends came to 14 bases. CDR3 bases: TGTGCCAGCTCTGGGAGGCTCGTTATGAACACTGAAGCTTTCTTT. Translated: CASSGRLVMNTEAFF.